Detailed here is one TCR beta chain. Its cognate antigen is unknown. These data are taken from a study of T cell responses to AZD1222 COVID-19 vaccine. TCRdb keeps only in-frame clones here, not all; method: immunoSEQ multiplex PCR. The sample records approximately 160,000 clones, around 90% being singletons. The CDR3 contains 13 residues. Per the germline V gene, CDR1 is LGHDT and CDR2 is YNNKEL (reference sequence). V lost 0 bases, J lost 4 bases, and 6 bases lay in between. Study-wide findings and caveats: Spike-wide vaccine-associated CD4 TCRs dominated at 160-218 and 743-854. Just a handful of AZD1222 recipients tested seropositive at baseline. Females made up more of the donors, who were largely white British, and clonal diversity may have come out too low. Repertoire sampling was restricted to post-peak T cell response timepoints.

The J gene is TRBJ1-2, the V gene TRBV3-1 (or the pseudogene TRBV3-2); no clear D gene. This clonotype was obtained from an adult who received the AZD1222 COVID-19 vaccine. Sample: peripheral blood, taken 28 days after the second AZD1222 dose. CDR3 residues: CASSQEVAYGYTF. In DNA, the CDR3 is TGTGCCAGCAGCCAAGAGGTGGCCTATGGCTACACCTTC.